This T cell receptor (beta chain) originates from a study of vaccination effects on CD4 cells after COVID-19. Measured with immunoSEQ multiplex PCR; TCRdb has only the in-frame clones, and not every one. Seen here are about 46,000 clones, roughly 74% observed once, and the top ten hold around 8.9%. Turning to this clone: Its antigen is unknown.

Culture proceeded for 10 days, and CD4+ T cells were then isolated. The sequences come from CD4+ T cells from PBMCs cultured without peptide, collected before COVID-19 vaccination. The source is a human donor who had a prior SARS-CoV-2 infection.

This chain's CDR3 is CASSRFCSSYEQYF. The CDR3 DNA follows: TGTGCCAGCAGCCGTTTCTGTAGCTCCTACGAGCAGTACTTC. The genes are TRBV21-1 and TRBJ2-7; the table's D gene call, TRBD2, was not cross checked with the DNA. TRBV21-1 is a pseudogene segment. This CDR3 comprises 14 residues.